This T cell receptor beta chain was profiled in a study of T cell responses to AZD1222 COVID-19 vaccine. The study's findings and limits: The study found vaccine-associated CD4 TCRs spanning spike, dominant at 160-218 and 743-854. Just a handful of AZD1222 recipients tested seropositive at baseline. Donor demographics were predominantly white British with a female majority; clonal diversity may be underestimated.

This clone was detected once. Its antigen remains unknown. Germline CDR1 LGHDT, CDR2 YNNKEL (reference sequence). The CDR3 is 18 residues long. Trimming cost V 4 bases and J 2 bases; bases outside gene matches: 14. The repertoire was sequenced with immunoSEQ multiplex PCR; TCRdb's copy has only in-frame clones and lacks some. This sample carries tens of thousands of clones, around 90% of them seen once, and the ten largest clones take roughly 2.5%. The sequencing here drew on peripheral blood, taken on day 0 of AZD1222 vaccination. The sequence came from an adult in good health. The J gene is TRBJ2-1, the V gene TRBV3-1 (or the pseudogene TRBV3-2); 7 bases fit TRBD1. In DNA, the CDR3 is TGTGCCAGCAGCCGGGGACAGAAAGGGGTTTCTCCCTACAATGAGCAGTTCTTC. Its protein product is CASSRGQKGVSPYNEQFF.